The 26 T cell receptor beta chains presented below share a single source sample, sequenced in a study of cytomegalovirus exposure and HLA in healthy donors. The PCR employed 60 Vbeta primers together with 13 Jbeta primers. Assay: immunoSEQ multiplex PCR; the TCRdb copy retains only in-frame clones and omits some. This sample carries about 160,000 clones, with over 1% going to the ten biggest clones. The specimen was PBMCs. Receptors were obtained from an older woman in good health and CMV-seronegative.

The V call is TRBV2, the J call TRBJ1-5; 10 bases fit TRBD1. J was trimmed by 6 bases and V by 4 bases; bases with no gene match: 3. The CDR3 extends over 14 amino acids. CDR1 SNHLY and CDR2 FYNNEI come from the germline V gene. CDR3 amino acids: CASSGTGGRQPQHF. CDR3 in DNA: TGTGCCAGCAGTGGGACAGGGGGTCGTCAGCCCCAGCATTTT.

V is TRBV5-1 and J is TRBJ2-7; weak D call: TRBD2 (5 bases). Trimming removed 0 bases from V and 3 bases from J, with 13 bases in between. Germline values: CDR1 SGHRS, CDR2 YFSETQ. The CDR3 is 15 amino acids. The CDR3 spells CASSLEGLDFYEQYF. CDR3 nucleotides: TGCGCCAGCAGCTTGGAGGGATTGGACTTCTACGAGCAGTACTTC.

This chain links TRBV2 with TRBJ1-1; 10 bases line up with TRBD1. V shed 5 bases, J shed 0 bases, and the junction held 3 bases outside the gene matches. This CDR3 is 15 amino acids long. Germline CDR1 reads SNHLY; CDR2 reads FYNNEI. In DNA form, the CDR3 reads TGTGCCAGCAGTCGACAGGGGGCAGTGAACACTGAAGCTTTCTTT. This encodes CASSRQGAVNTEAFF.

This chain uses TRBV5-6 with TRBJ2-7; 9 positions agree with TRBD1. This CDR3 contains 14 residues. J was trimmed by 5 bases and V by 4 bases; bases with no gene match: 7. CDR1 and CDR2 from the germline V gene are SGHDT and YYEEEE. CDR3 nucleotide sequence: TGTGCCAGCAGCCCGCGGACAGGGGTGAACGAGCAGTACTTC. This translates into CASSPRTGVNEQYF.

The V gene is TRBV5-1, the J gene TRBJ1-2; 8 positions match TRBD1. CDR1 SGHRS and CDR2 YFSETQ come from the germline V gene. The CDR3 has 16 amino acids. With 2 bases clipped from V and 5 bases from J, the junction kept 11 bases outside the gene matches. Here the CDR3 DNA reads TGCGCCAGCAGCTTACCTCGGACAGGGACCCAATATGGCTACACCTTC. This codes for CASSLPRTGTQYGYTF.

The rearrangement links TRBV7-6 to TRBJ2-5, with 7 bases fitting TRBD1. With the DNA end fitting TRBJ2-7 better, the J assignment may be wrong. This CDR3 spans 15 amino acids. Germline-derived CDR1 and CDR2 are SGHVS and FNYEAQ. The chain's CDR3 is CASSLAGQKTYEQYF. The DNA of the CDR3 is TGTGCCAGCAGCTTAGCGGGACAGAAAACCTACGAGCAGTACTTC.

The rearrangement links TRBV9 to TRBJ1-2; TRBD1 is a possible D gene (6 bases). V dropped 0 bases and J dropped 4 bases, with 16 bases sitting between them. This CDR3 has 16 residues. Germline CDR1 reads SGDLS; CDR2 reads YYNGEE. The CDR3, as DNA: TGTGCCAGCAGCGTAGGCTCCTTAACAGGGCTCTATGGCTACACCTTC. It translates to CASSVGSLTGLYGYTF.

V is TRBV4-1 and J is TRBJ2-1, with 12 bases identical to TRBD2. The ends lost 3 bases at V and 3 bases at J; junction bases unmatched: 6. The CDR3 totals 17 residues. Germline CDR1 and CDR2: MGHRA and YSYEKL. DNA for the CDR3: TGCGCCAGCAGCCACCCTAGCGGGGGGGCGGGCTACAATGAGCAGTTCTTC. This codes for CASSHPSGGAGYNEQFF.

V gene TRBV18 combines with J gene TRBJ1-2; TRBD1 matches at 9 bases. Germline V gives CDR1 KGHSH, CDR2 LQKENI. The CDR3 runs to 14 residues. The J segment lost 2 bases and the V segment lost 2 bases, leaving 0 bases of the junction unmatched. The CDR3 loop reads CASSPGTGNYGYTF. In nucleotides, the CDR3 is TGTGCCAGCTCACCAGGGACAGGGAACTATGGCTACACCTTC.

J is TRBJ2-2 and V is TRBV14, with D possibly matching TRBD1 (5 bases). There are 14 residues in the CDR3. The V end was cut by 5 bases, the J end by 5 bases, with 12 bases between. Germline-derived CDR1 and CDR2 are SGHDN and FVKESK. The CDR3 spells CASSWKQGTGELFF. The DNA for the CDR3 is TGTGCCAGCAGCTGGAAGCAGGGAACCGGGGAGCTGTTTTTT. Full variable domain (rest looked up from reference TRBV14 and TRBJ2-2): EAGVTQFPSHSVIEKGQTVTLRCDPISGHDNLYWYRRVMGKEIKFLLHFVKESKQDESGMPNNRFLAERTGGTYSTLKVQPAELEDSGVYFCASSWKQGTGELFFGEGSRLTVL.

Concerning this clone itself: Other DNA sequences in the sample encode the same CDR3. The chain joins TRBV18 to TRBJ2-3; D unresolved. This CDR3 has 13 residues. Germline loops: CDR1 KGHSH, CDR2 LQKENI. V was pared by 3 bases and J by 0 bases, with 4 bases between. Here the CDR3 DNA reads TGTGCCAGCTCACCTCCTAGCACAGATACGCAGTATTTT. It specifies CASSPPSTDTQYF.

The chain couples TRBV29-1 to TRBJ2-7, with TRBD2 as a possible D gene (6 bases). There are 12 residues in the CDR3. Germline V lookup: CDR1 SQVTM, CDR2 ANQGSEA. Trimming stripped 4 bases from V and 2 bases from J, with 9 bases between. As DNA, the CDR3 is TGCAGCGTTGGGGGCGGGACCTACGAGCAGTACTTC. Translation: CSVGGGTYEQYF.

This chain connects TRBV11-2 to TRBJ2-1; 7 nucleotides agree with TRBD2. The CDR3 covers 13 residues. The V gene end was trimmed by 3 bases and the J gene end by 9 bases; junction bases not matched to a gene: 5. The V gene's germline CDR1 is SGHAT and CDR2 FQNNGV. The chain's CDR3 is CASSLTSKVEQFF. The DNA of the CDR3 is TGTGCCAGCAGCTTGACTAGCAAGGTTGAGCAGTTCTTC.

The V gene is TRBV18, the J gene TRBJ1-5, with unresolved D. Germline V lookup: CDR1 KGHSH, CDR2 LQKENI. V lost 0 bases and J 7 bases, leaving 10 bases between the germline ends. The CDR3 totals 14 residues. The CDR3 loop is CASSPPGGKQPQHF. The CDR3 coding sequence is TGTGCCAGCTCACCACCCGGCGGAAAGCAGCCCCAGCATTTT.

The rearrangement links TRBV6-5 to TRBJ2-7; 9 nucleotides match TRBD1. J lost 3 bases, V lost 6 bases, and 6 bases had no gene match. Germline CDR1 and CDR2: MNHEY and SVGAGI. The CDR3 is made up of 14 amino acids. In DNA, the CDR3 is TGTGCCAGCAGGGACAGGGGCTTTGACTACGAGCAGTACTTC. Translated, it gives CASRDRGFDYEQYF.

This chain links TRBV9 with TRBJ2-1; D may be TRBD2 (6 bases). Germline CDR1 reads SGDLS; CDR2 reads YYNGEE. V was pared by 0 bases and J by 8 bases, with 15 bases between. The CDR3 contains 15 residues. CDR3: CASSVGGLYTDEQFF. The CDR3 DNA reads as TGTGCCAGCAGCGTAGGGGGACTTTACACCGATGAGCAGTTCTTC.

The chain recombines TRBV2 with TRBJ1-1; D is uncertain. Germline V gene sequence: CDR1 SNHLY, CDR2 FYNNEI. Trimming shortened V by 2 bases and J by 3 bases, and 7 bases separated the two germline ends. The CDR3 covers 13 residues. CDR3 DNA sequence: TGTGCCAGCAGTGAAAATAGCGACACTGAAGCTTTCTTT. Amino acid sequence: CASSENSDTEAFF. The complete variable domain, with remaining parts taken from reference TRBV2 and TRBJ1-1, reads EPEVTQTPSHQVTQMGQEVILRCVPISNHLYFYWYRQILGQKVEFLVSFYNNEISEKSEIFDDQFSVERPDGSNFTLKIRSTKLEDSAMYFCASSENSDTEAFFGQGTRLTVV.

This chain joins TRBV6-6 and TRBJ1-2; maybe TRBD1 (5 bases). The CDR3 totals 15 residues. V dropped 2 bases and J dropped 4 bases, with 14 bases sitting between them. Germline CDR1 is MNHNY and CDR2 is SVGAGI (reference sequence). CDR3 in DNA: TGTGCCAGCAGTTACCAGACAGACCTTTCCTATGGCTACACCTTC. Protein product: CASSYQTDLSYGYTF.

The rearrangement uses TRBV11-1 and TRBJ2-3; D not certain. This CDR3 has 15 amino acids. V dropped 3 bases and J dropped 4 bases, with 14 bases sitting between them. Germline V gives CDR1 SGHAT, CDR2 FQDESV (reference sequence). CDR3: CASSFGPNLPDTQYF. CDR3 nucleotides: TGTGCCAGCAGCTTTGGGCCTAACTTGCCAGATACGCAGTATTTT.

The chain couples TRBV5-4 to TRBJ2-2; perhaps TRBD2 as D (6 bases). Trimming took off 4 bases at V and 1 base at J, with 11 bases between the two ends. The length of the CDR3 is 15 residues. Germline V gene lookup returns CDR1 SGHNT and CDR2 YYREEE (reference sequence). CDR3 residues: CASSGGLLNTGELFF. DNA for the CDR3: TGTGCCAGCAGCGGGGGACTCCTGAACACCGGGGAGCTGTTTTTT.

The genes are TRBV11-2 and TRBJ1-5; tentatively, D is TRBD1 (5 bases). Trimming cost V 8 bases and J 3 bases, with 17 bases left between them. The CDR3 has 15 residues. CDR1 and CDR2 from the germline V gene are SGHAT and FQNNGV. The CDR3 spells CASAGEGSSNQPQHF. For the CDR3, the DNA is TGTGCCAGCGCGGGGGAGGGCTCATCCAATCAGCCCCAGCATTTT. The whole variable domain, remainder taken from reference TRBV11-2 and TRBJ1-5, is EAGVAQSPRYKIIEKRQSVAFWCNPISGHATLYWYQQILGQGPKLLIQFQNNGVVDDSQLPKDRFSAERLKGVDSTLKIQPAKLEDSAVYLCASAGEGSSNQPQHFGDGTRLSIL.

V is TRBV7-6 and J is TRBJ1-2; 7 bases fit TRBD1. This CDR3 is built from 15 residues. Losses at the gene ends were 2 bases for V and 6 bases for J; bases not matched to a gene: 9. Germline V CDR1 and CDR2: SGHVS, FNYEAQ. This CDR3 reads CASSLRTGVMDGYTF. The CDR3 coding sequence is TGTGCCAGCAGCTTACGGACAGGTGTGATGGATGGCTACACCTTC. The whole variable domain, remainder taken from reference TRBV7-6 and TRBJ1-2, is GAGVSQSPRYKVTKRGQDVALRCDPISGHVSLYWYRQALGQGPEFLTYFNYEAQQDKSGLPNDRFSAERPEGSISTLTIQRTEQRDSAMYRCASSLRTGVMDGYTFGSGTRLTVV.

V gene TRBV18 combines with J gene TRBJ1-1, with D hard to call. CDR3 length: 15 amino acids. The V and J ends lost 4 bases and 5 bases respectively, with 17 bases between them. Germline CDR1 is KGHSH and CDR2 is LQKENI. In DNA, the CDR3 is TGTGCCAGCTCACTCACGAGGGCTGAGCCGACTGAAGCTTTCTTT. Translation: CASSLTRAEPTEAFF.

The chain links TRBV10-1 to TRBJ2-5, with D unclear. The end of the DNA is better explained by TRBJ2-7, so the J call may be wrong. CDR1 WNHNN and CDR2 SYGVQD come from the germline V gene (reference sequence). This CDR3 is built from 13 residues. CDR3 in amino acids: CASSESHAYEQYF. CDR3 sequence (DNA): TGCGCCAGCAGTGAGTCGCATGCTTACGAGCAGTACTTC.

The CDR3 sequence: CASSAPSVGSYEQYF. Here the CDR3 DNA reads TGTGCCAGCAGCGCCCCTAGCGTAGGATCCTACGAGCAGTACTTC. The J gene is TRBJ2-7, the V gene TRBV5-6, with a possible D match to TRBD2 (6 bases). Germline loops: CDR1 SGHDT, CDR2 YYEEEE. The CDR3 covers 15 residues. V was shortened by 4 bases and J by 1 base, with 15 bases between the two germline ends.

The chain employs TRBV4-1 and TRBJ1-2; no reliable D call. Trimming took off 0 bases at V and 0 bases at J, with 11 bases between the two ends. Per germline, CDR1 MGHRA and CDR2 YSYEKL. The CDR3 extends over 16 amino acids. CDR3 amino acids: CASSQDTRGTNYGYTF. The CDR3 nucleotides read TGCGCCAGCAGCCAAGATACTCGGGGAACTAACTATGGCTACACCTTC.